These 4 T cell receptor beta chains were sequenced from one sample in a study of blood T cell repertoires in COVID-19. The data were produced by immunoSEQ multiplex PCR, yet TCRdb's version contains in-frame clones alone and is incomplete. The data hold about 27,000 clones, with 75% to 85% observed a single time. The sequencing sample was made of peripheral blood. These receptors all come from a man in his 70s with active COVID-19.

In DNA, the CDR3 is TGTGCCAGCAGAACAGGGGGCTCTGGTAATGGCTACACCTTC. Its translation: CASRTGGSGNGYTF. The chain combines TRBV6-5 with TRBJ1-2; 9 bases agree with TRBD1. The V segment lost 6 bases and the J segment 6 bases; nucleotides outside the gene matches: 8. The CDR3 totals 14 residues. The V gene's germline CDR1 is MNHEY and CDR2 SVGAGI.

The chain couples TRBV29-1 to TRBJ2-1; the D gene is possibly TRBD2 (6 bases). CDR3 length: 14 residues. The germline V gene has CDR1 SQVTM and CDR2 ANQGSEA. V was cut by 3 bases and J by 4 bases, with 13 bases left in between. The CDR3 reads CSVDAGLGYNEQFF. The CDR3 DNA is TGCAGCGTTGATGCGGGGTTGGGGTACAATGAGCAGTTCTTC.

The chain combines TRBV28 with TRBJ2-5; 9 bases match TRBD2. The CDR3 extends over 15 amino acids. Germline CDR1 reads MDHEN; CDR2 reads SYDVKM. Trimming removed 7 bases from V and 5 bases from J; junction bases left unmatched: 11. CDR3 region: CASIFAGGVGETQYF. The DNA of the CDR3 is TGTGCCAGCATTTTTGCGGGGGGGGTGGGGGAGACCCAGTACTTC. The whole variable domain, filled in from reference TRBV28 and TRBJ2-5, reads DVKVTQSSRYLVKRTGEKVFLECVQDMDHENMFWYRQDPGLGLRLIYFSYDVKMKEKGDIPEGYSVSREKKERFSLILESASTNQTSMYLCASIFAGGVGETQYFGPGTRLLVL.

This clone was counted once. This chain links TRBV5-1 with TRBJ1-6; D unresolved. The CDR3 is 16 residues long. Trimming cost V 0 bases and J 6 bases, with 13 bases left between them. Germline CDR1 reads SGHRS; CDR2 reads YFSETQ. The CDR3 DNA is TGCGCCAGCAGCTTGGAAACTCCGGGAACTAATTCACCCCTCCACTTT. Encoded protein: CASSLETPGTNSPLHF.